The clone carrying this TCR beta chain has a count of ten or more. Its target is unknown. The sample comes from a study of T cells after yellow fever vaccination. Study observations and caveats: The booster response re-showed most primary clones: around 96% CD4, roughly 91% CD8. A minor fraction of clonotypes spanned both CD4 and CD8 compartments.

A universal primer site and UMIs were added as TCR cDNA was made by 5'RACE template switching. TCRdb itself ran the 5' RACE reads through MiXCR, one entry per CDR3 protein. Seen here are 250,000 to 350,000 distinct CDR3 sequences, approximately 4% observed once, and the top ten hold less than 20%. The sequences come from PBMCs, collected 15 days after the yellow fever booster vaccination. The clonotype comes from a man aged 18 to 29 who received the YFV17D yellow fever vaccine.

The CDR3 protein is CASSAHRGRETQYF. For the CDR3, the DNA is TGCGCCAGCAGCGCCCACAGGGGGCGAGAGACCCAGTACTTC. The chain combines TRBV5-1 with TRBJ2-5; 9 bases map to TRBD1. The length of the CDR3 is 14 residues. Losses at the gene ends were 4 bases for V and 4 bases for J; bases not matched to a gene: 5. Germline V lookup: CDR1 SGHRS, CDR2 YFSETQ.